Presented here are 32 T cell receptor beta chains from one specimen sequenced in a study of cytomegalovirus exposure and HLA in healthy donors. Vbeta (60) and Jbeta (13) primers were used in the PCR. TCRdb keeps only in-frame clones here, not all; method: immunoSEQ multiplex PCR. This table holds some 150,000 clones, over 60% found once. Specimen: PBMCs. These receptors originate from a woman aged 25 to 39 in good health and CMV-seronegative.

V and J are TRBV18 and TRBJ1-5, with 7 bases matching TRBD1. Germline V gene data show CDR1 as KGHSH and CDR2 as LQKENI. The CDR3 runs 15 residues. With 2 bases clipped from V and 5 bases from J, the junction kept 6 bases outside the gene matches. CDR3 nucleotides: TGTGCCAGCTCACCAAGGGGACAGATAGATCAGCCCCAGCATTTT. Its translation is CASSPRGQIDQPQHF.

This clone was seen more than once but under ten times. The chain uses TRBV4-2 and TRBJ2-7, with 14 bases matching TRBD2. V dropped 3 bases and J dropped 3; count of bases not matched to a gene: 10. Germline V gene sequence: CDR1 LGHNA, CDR2 YNFKEQ. CDR3 length equals 18 residues. The CDR3 is CASSQGPGLAGAGYEQYF. In nucleotides, the CDR3 is TGTGCCAGCAGCCAGGGGCCGGGACTAGCGGGGGCGGGCTACGAGCAGTACTTC.

The chain carries TRBV7-2 and TRBJ1-4; TRBD1 matches at 9 bases. Germline loops: CDR1 SGHTA, CDR2 FQGNSA. J gave up 6 bases and V 5 bases, and 4 bases lay outside the gene matches. The CDR3 is 14 residues long. Here the CDR3 DNA reads TGTGCCAGCAGCCGGACAGGGGAGGATGAAAAACTGTTTTTT. Amino acids: CASSRTGEDEKLFF.

The V gene is TRBV27, the J gene TRBJ1-5; no firm D call. V was clipped by 6 bases and J by 2 bases, with 11 bases between them. Germline V gene lookup returns CDR1 MNHEY and CDR2 SMNVEV (reference sequence). The CDR3 sequence is 14 residues long. The CDR3 here is CASSARSGNQPQHF. CDR3 sequence (DNA): TGTGCCAGCAGCGCCCGGAGTGGCAATCAGCCCCAGCATTTT.

The rearrangement links TRBV6-5 to TRBJ1-3; D may be TRBD1 (5 bases). The germline V gene has CDR1 MNHEY and CDR2 SVGAGI. V was cut by 6 bases and J by 3 bases, with 12 bases left in between. The length of the CDR3 is 14 residues. CDR3 DNA: TGTGCCAGCAGACGGGGGTATGGTGGAAACACCATATATTTT. It codes for CASRRGYGGNTIYF.

This clone occurred a few times. The genes are TRBV27 and TRBJ1-2, with 7 bases identical to TRBD1. The CDR3 length is 13 residues. Germline loops: CDR1 MNHEY, CDR2 SMNVEV (reference sequence). J lost 3 bases, V lost 5 bases, and 3 bases had no gene match. CDR3 protein: CASSPTGYYGYTF. Written as DNA, the CDR3 is TGTGCCAGCAGTCCGACAGGGTACTATGGCTACACCTTC.

There are a few counts of this clone. This chain uses TRBV28 with TRBJ1-6, with a possible D match to TRBD1 (6 bases). This CDR3 contains 14 residues. From germline, CDR1 is MDHEN and CDR2 SYDVKM. V dropped 6 bases and J dropped 5 bases, with 11 bases sitting between them. The CDR3 here is CASRVDRNNSPLHF. In DNA, the CDR3 is TGTGCCAGCAGGGTGGACAGAAATAATTCACCCCTCCACTTT.

The J gene is TRBJ1-2, the V gene TRBV30, with D perhaps TRBD1 (6 bases). The ends were cut back, 2 bases at V and 13 bases at J, with 17 bases in the middle. The CDR3 consists of 12 residues. CDR1 and CDR2 (germline): GTSNPN, SVGIG (reference sequence). CDR3 region: CAWSPRGIYFTF. Written as DNA, the CDR3 is TGTGCCTGGAGTCCGAGGGGGATTTACTTCACCTTC.

The chain carries TRBV18 and TRBJ1-5; 9 bases align to TRBD1. V lost 3 bases and J lost 5; bases outside the gene matches: 2. The CDR3 is 14 amino acids. The germline gives CDR1 KGHSH, CDR2 LQKENI. In DNA, the CDR3 is TGTGCCAGCTCACCGGGGACAGGGTATCAGCCCCAGCATTTT. Its protein product is CASSPGTGYQPQHF.

The V gene is TRBV7-9, the J gene TRBJ2-7; D is possibly TRBD2 (6 bases). Germline-derived CDR1 and CDR2 are SEHNR and FQNEAQ (reference sequence). V was cut by 2 bases and J by 5 bases, with 16 bases left in between. This CDR3 spans 15 amino acids. CDR3 protein: CASSLTQAGRNEQYF. The CDR3 DNA follows: TGTGCCAGCAGCTTAACCCAGGCAGGGAGGAACGAGCAGTACTTC.

The chain is built from TRBV2 and TRBJ2-3; a weak D match, TRBD1 (7 bases). The CDR3 totals 14 residues. Germline lookup yields CDR1 SNHLY and CDR2 FYNNEI. The V and J ends lost 6 bases and 3 bases respectively, with 13 bases between them. CDR3 protein: CASSRGTATDTQYF. The DNA for the CDR3 is TGTGCCAGCAGCCGGGGGACAGCGACAGATACGCAGTATTTT.

This chain connects TRBV7-2 to TRBJ1-1; TRBD1 might be the D (5 bases). CDR1 SGHTA and CDR2 FQGNSA come from the germline V gene. Trimming took 3 bases from V and 7 from J, leaving 9 bases between them. This CDR3 contains 12 residues. The CDR3 coding sequence is TGTGCCAGCAGCTTCTCACAGGTTGAAGCTTTCTTT. This translates into CASSFSQVEAFF.

The chain is built from TRBV2 and TRBJ2-5; TRBD2 might be the D (5 bases). The V end was cut by 2 bases, the J end by 7 bases, with 14 bases between. There are 14 residues in the CDR3. CDR1 SNHLY and CDR2 FYNNEI come from the germline V gene. CDR3 bases: TGTGCCAGCAGTGAAAATGAGAGGGCCGGGACCCAGTACTTC. Translating it yields CASSENERAGTQYF. The full variable domain, with the rest looked up from reference TRBV2 and TRBJ2-5, is EPEVTQTPSHQVTQMGQEVILRCVPISNHLYFYWYRQILGQKVEFLVSFYNNEISEKSEIFDDQFSVERPDGSNFTLKIRSTKLEDSAMYFCASSENERAGTQYFGPGTRLLVL.

The CDR3 spells CASSPQAETQYF. CDR3 nucleotides: TGTGCCAGCAGTCCCCAGGCGGAGACCCAGTACTTC. The rearrangement joins TRBV6-1 to TRBJ2-5; the D is unclear. There are 12 residues in the CDR3. Germline lookup yields CDR1 MNHNS and CDR2 SASEGT. The V and J ends lost 5 bases and 5 bases respectively, with 9 bases between them.

The chain couples TRBV6-6 to TRBJ1-2; TRBD1 agrees at 9 bases. This CDR3 has 16 residues. Looked up from germline, CDR1 is MNHNY and CDR2 is SVGAGI (reference sequence). Trimming at V came to 0 bases and at J to 5 bases, leaving 7 bases not matched to a gene. CDR3 DNA: TGTGCCAGCAGTTACTCTTCCCGGGACAGGGTATATGGCTACACCTTC. This translates into CASSYSSRDRVYGYTF.

The rearrangement joins TRBV5-6 to TRBJ2-2; 13 bases are a match to TRBD2. The junction had 8 bases not matched to a gene; V was cut back by 4 bases and J by 5 bases. CDR1 SGHDT and CDR2 YYEEEE come from the germline V gene. The CDR3 runs to 17 residues. The CDR3: CASSLGPGLAGTGELFF. CDR3 nucleotides: TGTGCCAGCAGCCTGGGGCCGGGACTAGCGGGAACCGGGGAGCTGTTTTTT.

J is TRBJ2-3 and V is TRBV4-3, with 7 bases fitting TRBD1. The CDR3 is 17 residues long. The trim removed 0 bases at V and 0 bases at J, leaving 6 bases unmatched. Per germline, CDR1 LGHNA and CDR2 YSLEER. DNA for the CDR3: TGCGCCAGCAGCCAAGACTCAACAGGGGCGAGCACAGATACGCAGTATTTT. This gives the protein CASSQDSTGASTDTQYF.

V and J are TRBV30 and TRBJ2-5; 8 bases are shared with TRBD2. The CDR3 runs to 14 residues. V shed 3 bases, J shed 6 bases, and the junction held 9 bases outside the gene matches. The germline CDR1 and CDR2 sequences are GTSNPN and SVGIG (reference sequence). The CDR3 sequence is CAWRSGGGRQTQYF. The CDR3 DNA follows: TGTGCCTGGAGGTCGGGCGGGGGGAGGCAGACCCAGTACTTC.

This clone has just a few counts. The genes are TRBV5-1 and TRBJ2-7, with a weak D call TRBD2 (5 bases). The CDR3 loop spans 15 amino acids. CDR1 is SGHRS, CDR2 YFSETQ, per germline. The V end lost 2 bases, the J end lost 1 base, and 13 bases lay between the germline ends. CDR3 residues: CASSFGEGTSYEQYF. The CDR3 nucleotides read TGCGCCAGCAGCTTTGGCGAGGGAACGTCCTACGAGCAGTACTTC.

V usage is TRBV5-1 and J usage is TRBJ1-2, with 8 bases that match TRBD1. Germline trimming cut 6 bases from V and 8 bases from J; bases unmatched to any gene: 9. Germline V gene lookup returns CDR1 SGHRS and CDR2 YFSETQ. The CDR3 spans 13 residues. The CDR3 spells CASTETGEGGYTF. CDR3 DNA sequence: TGCGCCAGCACCGAGACAGGGGAGGGAGGCTACACCTTC.

The chain links TRBV7-2 to TRBJ1-2; no definite D call. Trimming pared 0 bases from V and 2 bases from J, leaving 10 bases between. This CDR3 spans 15 amino acids. Looked up from germline, CDR1 is SGHTA and CDR2 is FQGNSA. The chain's CDR3 is CASSLARGRNYGYTF. The CDR3 region has the DNA TGTGCCAGCAGCTTAGCTCGCGGGAGGAACTATGGCTACACCTTC.

For this clone: In the same sample, other DNA sequences code for this CDR3. The CDR3 sequence is CASSGNTEAFF. In nucleotides, the CDR3 is TGTGCCAGTAGTGGCAACACTGAAGCTTTCTTT. The V call is TRBV19, the J call TRBJ1-1; no clear D gene. Germline-derived CDR1 and CDR2 are LNHDA and SQIVND (reference sequence). V dropped 5 bases and J dropped 2 bases, with 3 bases sitting between them. The CDR3 extends over 11 amino acids.

This rearrangement joins TRBV5-1 to TRBJ1-2; 8 bases match TRBD1. Germline values: CDR1 SGHRS, CDR2 YFSETQ. This CDR3 is 14 amino acids long. Trimming removed 4 bases from V and 7 bases from J; junction bases left unmatched: 9. CDR3 loop: CASSLGQGKGGYTF. CDR3 in DNA: TGCGCCAGCAGCCTAGGACAGGGAAAGGGTGGCTACACCTTC.

V is TRBV11-1 and J is TRBJ2-1; 14 bases are shared with TRBD2. The CDR3 has 18 amino acids. Losses at the gene ends were 4 bases for V and 5 bases for J; bases not matched to a gene: 10. The germline gives CDR1 SGHAT, CDR2 FQDESV (reference sequence). CDR3 sequence: CASSSNPWTSGRNNEQFF. CDR3 bases: TGTGCCAGCAGCTCAAACCCCTGGACTAGCGGGAGGAACAATGAGCAGTTCTTC. The whole variable domain, filled in from reference TRBV11-1 and TRBJ2-1, reads EAEVAQSPRYKITEKSQAVAFWCDPISGHATLYWYRQILGQGPELLVQFQDESVVDDSQLPKDRFSAERLKGVDSTLKIQPAELGDSAMYLCASSSNPWTSGRNNEQFFGPGTRLTVL.

The chain has TRBV6-5 and TRBJ2-1; a weak D match, TRBD2 (5 bases). CDR3 length equals 14 residues. Germline-derived CDR1 and CDR2 are MNHEY and SVGAGI. V was trimmed by 5 bases and J by 7 bases, leaving 15 bases between them. The CDR3 here is CASSPGLTSNEQFF. The CDR3 bases are TGTGCCAGCAGTCCAGGACTTACTTCAAATGAGCAGTTCTTC.

This clone was picked up one time. The gene calls are TRBV10-3 and TRBJ2-7; 7 nucleotides align to TRBD1. This CDR3 is 16 amino acids long. J was trimmed by 6 bases and V by 3 bases; bases with no gene match: 14. The germline V gene encodes CDR1 ENHRY and CDR2 SYGVKD. The CDR3 region is CAISDPAARQGGEQYF. CDR3 DNA: TGTGCCATCAGTGATCCGGCCGCCAGACAGGGTGGCGAGCAGTACTTC.

The CDR3: CSVEDLPSGSSDEQFF. In DNA form, the CDR3 reads TGCAGCGTTGAAGATCTGCCTAGCGGGAGCAGCGATGAGCAGTTCTTC. This rearrangement joins TRBV29-1 to TRBJ2-1, with 10 bases lining up with TRBD2. The germline CDR1 and CDR2 sequences are SQVTM and ANQGSEA. There are 16 residues in the CDR3. The trim removed 0 bases at V and 8 bases at J, leaving 10 bases unmatched.

The CDR3: CASSAGGPLGTGELFF. The DNA of the CDR3 is TGTGCCAGCAGTGCGGGGGGGCCGTTAGGGACCGGGGAGCTGTTTTTT. The J gene is TRBJ2-2, the V gene TRBV2; 8 nucleotides match TRBD2. This CDR3 has 16 amino acids. CDR1 and CDR2 (germline): SNHLY, FYNNEI. The V gene end was trimmed by 4 bases and the J gene end by 5 bases; junction bases not matched to a gene: 9.

The V call is TRBV5-1, the J call TRBJ1-1, with D unresolved. Germline CDR1 is SGHRS and CDR2 is YFSETQ. This CDR3 is 14 amino acids long. V lost 0 bases and J lost 5, with 11 bases in between. The CDR3 region has the DNA TGCGCCAGCAGCTTGGACGGGGAATCAACTGAAGCTTTCTTT. Encoded protein: CASSLDGESTEAFF.

The chain joins TRBV6-1 to TRBJ2-7, with D perhaps matching TRBD1 (5 bases). Trimming cost V 9 bases and J 2 bases, with 11 bases left between them. Germline V lookup: CDR1 MNHNS, CDR2 SASEGT. This CDR3 is 12 amino acids long. CDR3 sequence: CASSTAPYEQYF. The CDR3 coding sequence is TGTGCCAGTTCGACAGCACCCTACGAGCAGTACTTC.

This clone was seen a few times. CDR3 coding DNA: TGTGCCAGCAGTTTACAGGGTACTCGCAATCAGCCCCAGCATTTT. Its translation: CASSLQGTRNQPQHF. The chain combines TRBV28 with TRBJ1-5, with a possible D match to TRBD1 (5 bases). The CDR3 has 15 residues. Germline CDR1 reads MDHEN; CDR2 reads SYDVKM. V was cut by 2 bases and J by 2 bases, with 10 bases left in between. The full variable domain, with the rest looked up from reference TRBV28 and TRBJ1-5, is DVKVTQSSRYLVKRTGEKVFLECVQDMDHENMFWYRQDPGLGLRLIYFSYDVKMKEKGDIPEGYSVSREKKERFSLILESASTNQTSMYLCASSLQGTRNQPQHFGDGTRLSIL.

The CDR3 spells CASSVDSANEQFF. CDR3 sequence (DNA): TGTGCCAGCAGTGTAGACAGTGCCAATGAGCAGTTCTTC. V and J are TRBV6-4 and TRBJ2-1; D perhaps matches TRBD1 (5 bases). Trimming took 4 bases from V and 6 from J, leaving 10 bases between them. The CDR3 totals 13 residues. Per the germline V gene, CDR1 is MRHNA and CDR2 is SNTAGT.